This T cell receptor (beta chain) appears in the sequencing data of a study of T cell repertoires in cytomegalovirus infection. TCRdb re-analysed the reads in MiXCR, keeping a single row per CDR3 protein. The data contain about 830,000 distinct CDR3 sequences, roughly 33% of them seen just once; the ten biggest clones take up under 15%. This clonotype has at least ten counts. Its antigen is undetermined. Germline V lookup: CDR1 SGHVS, CDR2 FNYEAQ. V lost 5 bases and J lost 0, with 14 bases in between. This CDR3 comprises 16 residues. Findings of the study overall: Of the TCR beta families, the public ones yielded a cumulative frequency that identified carriers of CMV plus the relevant HLA.

This rearrangement joins TRBV7-6 to TRBJ2-1; the D gene is possibly TRBD2 (6 bases). The receptor's source is a human donor in good health (CMV status not recorded). Some clones in this sample may be carry-over from other donors' samples. The sample consisted of cultured CD8+ T cells from PBMCs, taken from culture after CMV antigen stimulation. CDR3 sequence: CASSPARGSSYNEQFF. The DNA for the CDR3 is TGTGCCAGCAGCCCCGCCCGGGGGAGCTCCTACAATGAGCAGTTCTTC. Full variable domain (missing parts from reference TRBV7-6 and TRBJ2-1): GAGVSQSPRYKVTKRGQDVALRCDPISGHVSLYWYRQALGQGPEFLTYFNYEAQQDKSGLPNDRFSAERPEGSISTLTIQRTEQRDSAMYRCASSPARGSSYNEQFFGPGTRLTVL.